This T cell receptor (beta chain) was captured in a study of blood T cell repertoires in COVID-19. Assay: immunoSEQ multiplex PCR; the TCRdb copy retains only in-frame clones and omits some. The sample lists about 200,000 clones, roughly 92% occurring once. The germline V gene has CDR1 SGHRS and CDR2 YFSETQ. This CDR3 contains 15 residues. V lost 6 bases, J lost 4 bases, and 10 bases stayed unmatched. This clone appeared once. The receptor's source is a man aged 55 to 69 with COVID-19, enrolled during active disease. Sequencing input: peripheral blood. The V and J genes are TRBV5-1 and TRBJ2-7; 10 nucleotides match TRBD1. The CDR3 protein is CASKIAGQGLYEQYF. The CDR3 DNA reads as TGCGCCAGCAAAATTGCGGGACAGGGGTTATACGAGCAGTACTTC.